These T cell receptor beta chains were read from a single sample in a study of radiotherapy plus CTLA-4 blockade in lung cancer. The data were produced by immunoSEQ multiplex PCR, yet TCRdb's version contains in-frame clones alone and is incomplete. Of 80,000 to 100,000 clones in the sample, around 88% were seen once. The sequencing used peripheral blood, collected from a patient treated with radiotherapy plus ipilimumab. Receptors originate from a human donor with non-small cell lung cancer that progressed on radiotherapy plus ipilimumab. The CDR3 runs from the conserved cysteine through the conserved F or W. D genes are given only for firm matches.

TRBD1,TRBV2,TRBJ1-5,CASRVQGAQPQHF,TGTGCCAGCAGGGTACAGGGGGCACAGCCCCAGCATTTT
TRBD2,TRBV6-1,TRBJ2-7,CASTRGGGYEQYF,TGTGCCAGCACCCGGGGGGGAGGCTACGAGCAGTACTTC
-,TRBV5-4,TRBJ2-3,CASSPDRLTDTQYF,TGTGCCAGCAGCCCCGACAGACTCACAGATACGCAGTATTTT
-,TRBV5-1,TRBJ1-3,CASSLAGGSGNTIYF,TGCGCCAGCAGCTTGGCCGGGGGGTCCGGAAACACCATATATTTT
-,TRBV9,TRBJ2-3,CASTRGGSSTDTQYF,TGTGCCAGCACCCGCGGGGGCAGCAGCACAGATACGCAGTATTTT
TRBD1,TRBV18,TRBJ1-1,CASSGQDRKAFF,TGTGCCAGCTCAGGACAGGACAGGAAAGCTTTCTTT
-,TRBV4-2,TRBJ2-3,CASSQIAASTDTQYF,TGTGCCAGCAGCCAGATAGCCGCTAGCACAGATACGCAGTATTTT
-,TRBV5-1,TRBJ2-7,CASSLTGGSSYEQYF,TGCGCCAGCAGCTTGACAGGAGGTAGCTCCTACGAGCAGTACTTC
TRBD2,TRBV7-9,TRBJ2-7,CASSITSAVYEQYF,TGTGCCAGCAGCATAACTAGCGCGGTCTACGAGCAGTACTTC
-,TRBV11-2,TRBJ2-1,CASSLEESPAYNEQFF,TGTGCCAGCAGCTTAGAGGAGTCCCCCGCTTACAATGAGCAGTTCTTC
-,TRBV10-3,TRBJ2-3,CATTGAGDTQYF,TGTGCCACCACGGGGGCTGGAGATACGCAGTATTTT
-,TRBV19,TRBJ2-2,CASSIASTGELFF,TGTGCCAGTAGTATCGCTAGCACCGGGGAGCTGTTTTTT
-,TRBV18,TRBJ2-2,CASSPVRLTGELFF,TGTGCCAGCTCACCAGTTAGGCTAACCGGGGAGCTGTTTTTT
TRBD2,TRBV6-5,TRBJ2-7,CASSAPGLAVYEQYF,TGTGCCAGCAGTGCACCGGGACTAGCGGTTTACGAGCAGTACTTC
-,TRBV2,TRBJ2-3,CASSENTDTQYF,TGTGCCAGCAGTGAGAACACAGATACGCAGTATTTT
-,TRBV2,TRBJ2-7,CASSDWGGAHEQYF,TGTGCCAGCAGTGACTGGGGGGGCGCCCACGAGCAGTACTTC
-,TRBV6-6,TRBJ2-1,CANSQGFGEQFF,TGTGCCAACTCACAGGGTTTTGGTGAGCAGTTCTTC
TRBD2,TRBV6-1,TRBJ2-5,CASSPTGLAGETQYF,TGTGCCAGCAGTCCTACCGGACTAGCCGGGGAGACCCAGTACTTC